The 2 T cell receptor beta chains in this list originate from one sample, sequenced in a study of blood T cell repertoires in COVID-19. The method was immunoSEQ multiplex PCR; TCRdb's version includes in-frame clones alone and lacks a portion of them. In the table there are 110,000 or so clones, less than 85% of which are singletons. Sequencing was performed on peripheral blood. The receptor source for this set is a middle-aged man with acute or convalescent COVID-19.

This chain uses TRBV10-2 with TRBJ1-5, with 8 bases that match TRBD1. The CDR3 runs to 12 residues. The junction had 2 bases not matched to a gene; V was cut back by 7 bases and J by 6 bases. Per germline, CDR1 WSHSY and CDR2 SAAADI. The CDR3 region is CASMDRAQPQHF. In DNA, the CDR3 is TGCGCCAGCATGGACAGGGCTCAGCCCCAGCATTTT.

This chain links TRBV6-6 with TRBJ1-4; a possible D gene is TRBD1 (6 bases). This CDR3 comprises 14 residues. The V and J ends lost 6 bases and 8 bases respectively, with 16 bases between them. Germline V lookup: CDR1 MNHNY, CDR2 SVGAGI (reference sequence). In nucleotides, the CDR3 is TGTGCCAGCAGACTCGACAGGATTGGGGAAAAACTGTTTTTT. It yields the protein CASRLDRIGEKLFF.